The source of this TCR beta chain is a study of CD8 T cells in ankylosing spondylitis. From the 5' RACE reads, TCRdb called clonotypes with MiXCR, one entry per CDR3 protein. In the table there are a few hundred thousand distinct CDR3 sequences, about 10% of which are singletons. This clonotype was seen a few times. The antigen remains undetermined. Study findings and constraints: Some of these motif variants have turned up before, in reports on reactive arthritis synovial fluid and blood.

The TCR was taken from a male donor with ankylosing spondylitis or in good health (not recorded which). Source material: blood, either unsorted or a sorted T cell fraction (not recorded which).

In DNA form, the CDR3 reads TGTGCCAGCAGCCCACCGTTCTCCTACGAGCAGTACTTC. Encoded protein: CASSPPFSYEQYF. The gene calls are TRBV6-2 or TRBV6-3 and TRBJ2-7, with D uncertain. Trimming pared 6 bases from V and 0 bases from J, leaving 9 bases between. CDR1 and CDR2 (germline): MNHEY, SVGEGT. The CDR3 has 13 amino acids.